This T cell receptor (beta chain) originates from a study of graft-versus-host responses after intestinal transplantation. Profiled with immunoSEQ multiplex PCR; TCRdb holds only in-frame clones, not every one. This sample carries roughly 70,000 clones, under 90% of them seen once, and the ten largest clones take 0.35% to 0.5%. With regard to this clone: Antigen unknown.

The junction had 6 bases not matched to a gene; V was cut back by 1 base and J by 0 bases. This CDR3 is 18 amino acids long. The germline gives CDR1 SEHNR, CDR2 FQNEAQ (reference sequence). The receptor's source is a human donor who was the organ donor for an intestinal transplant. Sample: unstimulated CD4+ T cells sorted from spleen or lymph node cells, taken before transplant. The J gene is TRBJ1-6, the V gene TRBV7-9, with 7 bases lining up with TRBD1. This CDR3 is CASSLGETGSSYNSPLHF. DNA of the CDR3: TGTGCCAGCAGCTTAGGGGAGACAGGGAGCTCCTATAATTCACCCCTCCACTTT.